This T cell receptor (beta chain) emerged from a study of CD4 T cells in relation to SARS-CoV-2 and coronaviruses. Per the germline V gene, CDR1 is SGHRS and CDR2 is YFSETQ. The CDR3 loop spans 14 amino acids. Between the trimmed V and J ends, which lost 2 bases and 1 base, there was a span of 7 bases. TCRdb keeps only in-frame clones here, not all; method: immunoSEQ multiplex PCR. The repertoire includes about 20,000 clones, approximately 72% of them detected once, and roughly 20% sits in the top ten. The count of this clone is one. The antigen remains undetermined. The unexposed donors gave CD4+ T cells in about 2011-2018, prior to COVID-19. The cells were cultured for 10 days before CD4+ T cells were isolated.

The sequencing input was CD4+ T cells from PBMCs, cultured in vitro. This TCR was sampled from a human donor in good health. The V call is TRBV5-1, the J call TRBJ2-1; the D is unclear. The CDR3 spells CASSFDPSYNEQFF. The CDR3, as DNA: TGCGCCAGCAGCTTTGACCCTTCCTACAATGAGCAGTTCTTC.